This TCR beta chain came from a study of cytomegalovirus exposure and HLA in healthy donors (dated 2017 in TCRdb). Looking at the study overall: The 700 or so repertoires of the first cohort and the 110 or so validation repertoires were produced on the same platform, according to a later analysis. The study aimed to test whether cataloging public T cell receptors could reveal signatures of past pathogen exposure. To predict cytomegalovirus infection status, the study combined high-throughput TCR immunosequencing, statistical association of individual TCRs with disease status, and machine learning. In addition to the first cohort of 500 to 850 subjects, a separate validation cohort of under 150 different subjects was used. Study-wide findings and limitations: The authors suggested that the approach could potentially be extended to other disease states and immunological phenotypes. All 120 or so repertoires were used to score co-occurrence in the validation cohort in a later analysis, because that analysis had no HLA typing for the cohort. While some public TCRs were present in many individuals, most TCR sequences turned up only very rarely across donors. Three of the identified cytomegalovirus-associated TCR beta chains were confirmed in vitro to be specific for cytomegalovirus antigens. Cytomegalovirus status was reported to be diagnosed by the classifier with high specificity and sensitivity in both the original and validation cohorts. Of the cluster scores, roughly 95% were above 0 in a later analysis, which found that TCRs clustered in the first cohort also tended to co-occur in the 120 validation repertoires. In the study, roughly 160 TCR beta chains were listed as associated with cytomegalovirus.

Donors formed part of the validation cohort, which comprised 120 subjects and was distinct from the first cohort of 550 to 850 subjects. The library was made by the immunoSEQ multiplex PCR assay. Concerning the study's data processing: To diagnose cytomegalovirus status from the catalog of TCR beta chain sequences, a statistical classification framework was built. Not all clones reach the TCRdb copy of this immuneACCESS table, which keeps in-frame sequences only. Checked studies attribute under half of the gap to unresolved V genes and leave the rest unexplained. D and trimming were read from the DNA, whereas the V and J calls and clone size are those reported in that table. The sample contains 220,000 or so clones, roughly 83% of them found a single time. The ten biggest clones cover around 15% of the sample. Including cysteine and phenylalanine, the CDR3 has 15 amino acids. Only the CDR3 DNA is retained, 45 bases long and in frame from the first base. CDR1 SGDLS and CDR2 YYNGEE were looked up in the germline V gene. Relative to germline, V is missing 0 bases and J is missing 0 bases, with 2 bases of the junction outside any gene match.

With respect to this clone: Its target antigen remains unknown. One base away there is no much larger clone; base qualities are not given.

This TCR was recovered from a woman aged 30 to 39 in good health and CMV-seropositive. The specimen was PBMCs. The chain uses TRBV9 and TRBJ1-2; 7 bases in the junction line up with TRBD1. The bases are TGTGCCAGCAGCGTAGGACAGGGAGCTAACTATGGCTACACCTTC. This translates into CASSVGQGANYGYTF.